The 15 T cell receptor beta chains below come from one sample, sequenced in a study of cytomegalovirus exposure and HLA in healthy donors. 13 Jbeta primers and 60 Vbeta primers were used for the PCR. Data came from immunoSEQ multiplex PCR; TCRdb stores just in-frame clones and leaves some out. The table has 150,000 to 200,000 clones, around three quarters seen once; the top ten hold 4% to 4.5%. Source material: PBMCs. Every receptor here comes from a woman aged 25 to 39 in good health and CMV-seropositive.

This rearrangement joins TRBV11-3 to TRBJ2-1; TRBD2 might be the D (6 bases). Germline assignment: CDR1 SGHNT and CDR2 YENEEA. This CDR3 has 13 residues. Trimming pared 7 bases from V and 4 bases from J, leaving 11 bases between. The CDR3 here is CASTGGGYNEQFF. CDR3 DNA sequence: TGTGCCAGCACTGGGGGAGGTTACAATGAGCAGTTCTTC. Complete variable domain (other parts from reference TRBV11-3 and TRBJ2-1): EAGVVQSPRYKIIEKKQPVAFWCNPISGHNTLYWYLQNLGQGPELLIRYENEEAVDDSQLPKDRFSAERLKGVDSTLKIQPAELGDSAVYLCASTGGGYNEQFFGPGTRLTVL.

This clone was counted between two and nine times. The V gene is TRBV5-6, the J gene TRBJ1-5; 7 bases match TRBD1. After removal of 4 bases from V and 3 bases from J, the junction contained 4 bases not matched to a gene. CDR1 is SGHDT, CDR2 YYEEEE, per germline. The CDR3 consists of 14 residues. The CDR3 loop is CASSLTGLNQPQHF. The CDR3 nucleotides are TGTGCCAGCAGCCTGACAGGGCTCAATCAGCCCCAGCATTTT.

V and J are TRBV4-2 and TRBJ1-1; TRBD1 is a possible D gene (6 bases). V shed 6 bases and J shed 2 bases, with 13 bases lying between them. The length of the CDR3 is 14 residues. Germline CDR1 LGHNA, CDR2 YNFKEQ. CDR3 loop: CASSNHRENTEAFF. Written as DNA, the CDR3 is TGTGCCAGCAGTAATCACAGGGAAAACACTGAAGCTTTCTTT.

This clone has only a few counts. The chain carries TRBV25-1 and TRBJ2-2, with 8 bases that match TRBD2. Germline values: CDR1 MGHDK, CDR2 SYGVNS. The V segment lost 4 bases and the J segment 4 bases; nucleotides outside the gene matches: 5. This CDR3 has 15 amino acids. DNA for the CDR3: TGTGCCAGCAGTGTAGCGGGGTTGGGCACCGGGGAGCTGTTTTTT. It codes for CASSVAGLGTGELFF.

The CDR3 reads CASSLVPAGTEAFF. The CDR3 DNA reads as TGTGCCAGCAGCTTAGTCCCCGCGGGGACTGAAGCTTTCTTT. The chain is built from TRBV7-9 and TRBJ1-1, with no clear D. The ends were cut back, 1 base at V and 5 bases at J, with 11 bases in the middle. The CDR3 length is 14 residues. Germline lookup yields CDR1 SEHNR and CDR2 FQNEAQ (reference sequence).

The V call is TRBV4-3, the J call TRBJ2-1, with D perhaps matching TRBD2 (6 bases). Trimming pared 1 base from V and 8 bases from J, leaving 18 bases between. This CDR3 comprises 16 residues. The germline gives CDR1 LGHNA, CDR2 YSLEER. CDR3 DNA: TGCGCCAGCAGCCAAGGCCAATGGGCAGGCGGGGATGAGCAGTTCTTC. This sequence encodes CASSQGQWAGGDEQFF.

The chain combines TRBV7-9 with TRBJ1-1; TRBD1 might be the D (6 bases). Trimming removed 1 base from V and 7 bases from J, with 10 bases in between. The germline V gene has CDR1 SEHNR and CDR2 FQNEAQ (reference sequence). The CDR3 extends over 13 amino acids. The CDR3 sequence is CASSLGTDFEAFF. CDR3 nucleotides: TGTGCCAGCAGCTTAGGGACAGATTTTGAAGCTTTCTTT.

The chain links TRBV28 to TRBJ1-4, with D possibly matching TRBD1 (6 bases). Germline lookup yields CDR1 MDHEN and CDR2 SYDVKM. This CDR3 region has 15 residues. Trimming left V 6 bases short and J 6 bases short, with 17 bases between. The CDR3 DNA reads TGTGCCAGCAGCCGTTCAGGGGTGGGGGATGAAAAACTGTTTTTT. Amino acid sequence: CASSRSGVGDEKLFF.

The chain joins TRBV4-3 to TRBJ1-4; the D is unclear. This CDR3 is built from 15 residues. Per germline, CDR1 LGHNA and CDR2 YSLEER. V lost 2 bases, J lost 7 bases, and 14 bases lay in between. The CDR3 DNA reads as TGCGCCAGCAGCCAACGGCAGGCTATCGCTGAAAAACTGTTTTTT. Protein product: CASSQRQAIAEKLFF.

The V gene is TRBV29-1, the J gene TRBJ1-1; D is perhaps TRBD1 (6 bases). The germline V gene encodes CDR1 SQVTM and CDR2 ANQGSEA. CDR3 length equals 15 residues. Trimming removed 2 bases at V and 4 bases at J, with 17 bases between. The CDR3 DNA reads TGCAGCGTTGAACTCGACAGGCGGCGGAGCACTGAAGCTTTCTTT. Its translation: CSVELDRRRSTEAFF.

The V call is TRBV7-8, the J call TRBJ1-2; possibly TRBD1 for D (6 bases). CDR1 SGHVS and CDR2 FQNEAQ come from the germline V gene. The ends were cut back, 1 base at V and 4 bases at J, with 10 bases in the middle. The CDR3 length is 14 residues. Written as DNA, the CDR3 is TGTGCCAGCAGCTTAGGGGGGCAGCCCTATGGCTACACCTTC. It specifies CASSLGGQPYGYTF.

The chain recombines TRBV4-2 with TRBJ1-1; tentative D call: TRBD1 (6 bases). Germline V gene lookup returns CDR1 LGHNA and CDR2 YNFKEQ. The CDR3 runs 18 residues. The ends were cut back, 1 base at V and 0 bases at J, with 18 bases in the middle. The CDR3 region is CASSQVHGGRGMNTEAFF. In DNA form, the CDR3 reads TGTGCCAGCAGCCAAGTTCACGGGGGGCGGGGGATGAACACTGAAGCTTTCTTT.

The rearrangement links TRBV27 to TRBJ2-1; D ambiguous. The V and J ends lost 3 bases and 0 bases respectively, with 15 bases between them. Germline V gene data show CDR1 as MNHEY and CDR2 as SMNVEV (reference sequence). There are 17 residues in the CDR3. CDR3 sequence: CASSFVSYRSSYNEQFF. CDR3 coding DNA: TGTGCCAGCAGTTTCGTTAGCTACCGGAGCTCCTACAATGAGCAGTTCTTC.

The rearrangement uses TRBV21-1 and TRBJ2-2; the tabulated D call, TRBD1, remains unverified against the DNA. TRBV21-1 is recorded as a pseudogene. The CDR3 has 13 amino acids. The CDR3 loop is CASTRVDTGELFF. CDR3 DNA: TGTGCCAGCACCAGGGTAGACACCGGGGAGCTGTTTTTT.

The J gene is TRBJ2-1, the V gene TRBV1; the D segment call TRBD2 is taken from the table without a DNA check. TRBV1 is flagged as a pseudogene. This CDR3 contains 14 residues. CDR3 residues: CTSSLGGEGNEQFF. The CDR3 nucleotides are TGCACCAGCAGCCTTGGCGGTGAGGGCAATGAGCAGTTCTTC.